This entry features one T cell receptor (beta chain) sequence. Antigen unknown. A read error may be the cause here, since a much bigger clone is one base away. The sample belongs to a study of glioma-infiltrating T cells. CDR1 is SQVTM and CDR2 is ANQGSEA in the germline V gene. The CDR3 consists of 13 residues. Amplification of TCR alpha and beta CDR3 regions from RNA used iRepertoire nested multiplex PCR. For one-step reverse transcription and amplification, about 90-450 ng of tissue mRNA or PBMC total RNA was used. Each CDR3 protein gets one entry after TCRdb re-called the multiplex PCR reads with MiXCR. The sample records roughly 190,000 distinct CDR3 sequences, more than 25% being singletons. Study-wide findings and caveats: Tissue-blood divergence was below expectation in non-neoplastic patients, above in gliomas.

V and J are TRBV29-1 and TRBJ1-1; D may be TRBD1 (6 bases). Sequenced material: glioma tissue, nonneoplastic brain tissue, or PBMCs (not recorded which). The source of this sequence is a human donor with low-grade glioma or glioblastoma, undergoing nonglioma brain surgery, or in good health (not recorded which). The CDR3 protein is CRVTTGLITEAFF. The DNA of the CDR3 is TGCAGAGTTACCACAGGGCTAATCACTGAAGCTTTCTTT.